The TCR beta chain described here comes from a study of blood T cell repertoires in COVID-19. Across the whole study: Samples came from the United States, Italy and Spain, spanning acute and convalescent COVID-19. Sources were T cells, B-cell-depleted T cells, or PBMCs; the material itself was cDNA or gDNA.

Everyone who took part was 18 to 89 years old, and they came from 20 to 25 US areas. Recovered status applied to Cohort 3 donors who had two consecutive negative PCRs. It also applied to those with clearance or with symptom resolution. CDR1 is SGHVS and CDR2 is FQNEAQ in the germline V gene. Trimming removed 0 bases at V and 7 bases at J, with 7 bases between. The CDR3 runs to 14 residues. Assay: immunoSEQ multiplex PCR; the TCRdb copy retains only in-frame clones and omits some. The table has around 390,000 clones, around nine tenths seen once. The rearrangement joins TRBV7-8 to TRBJ1-6; no reliable D call. The source material was PBMCs or T cells enriched from blood (not recorded which). The TCR comes from a woman between 50 and 59 years old who had recovered from COVID-19. Here the CDR3 reads CASSLASVNSPLHF. The DNA for the CDR3 is TGTGCCAGCAGCTTAGCCAGTGTAAATTCACCCCTCCACTTT. Combining the CDR3 with reference TRBV7-8 and TRBJ1-6 gives the whole variable domain GAGVSQSPRYKVAKRGQDVALRCDPISGHVSLFWYQQALGQGPEFLTYFQNEAQLDKSGLPSDRFFAERPEGSVSTLKIQRTQQEDSAVYLCASSLASVNSPLHFGNGTRLTVT.